What follows are 4 T cell receptor beta chains derived from one specimen sequenced in a study of blood T cell repertoires in COVID-19 (dated by TCRdb to about 2020). Library preparation was by the immunoSEQ multiplex PCR assay. TCRdb obtained this table from immuneACCESS and retained in-frame rearrangements with V and J assigned. These tables miss some clones; where compared with another copy, unresolved V genes account for less than half of the shortfall, and the remainder is unexplained. In all, the sample holds 95,000 to 100,000 clones, and 70% to 90% of those were seen once. The ten largest clones add up to more than 9% of the sample. The source material was peripheral blood. The receptors here all came from a woman aged 30 to 39 with acute or convalescent COVID-19.

As to this clone: The sample contains more than one DNA sequence encoding this CDR3. The CDR3, as DNA: TGTGCCAGCAGCGCCGGCTACGAGCAGTACTTC. It yields the protein CASSAGYEQYF. The V and J genes are TRBV9 and TRBJ2-7; D gene ambiguous. Germline V gives CDR1 SGDLS, CDR2 YYNGEE. Trimming took off 3 bases at V and 3 bases at J, with 4 bases between the two ends. The CDR3 spans 11 residues. Full variable domain (rest looked up from reference TRBV9 and TRBJ2-7): DSGVTQTPKHLITATGQRVTLRCSPRSGDLSVYWYQQSLDQGLQFLIQYYNGEERAKGNILERFSAQQFPDLHSELNLSSLELGDSALYFCASSAGYEQYFGPGTRLTVT.

The chain employs TRBV19 and TRBJ1-2, with D unresolved. The V and J ends lost 5 bases and 2 bases respectively, with 9 bases between them. The CDR3 extends over 13 amino acids. Germline V gives CDR1 LNHDA, CDR2 SQIVND (reference sequence). Here the CDR3 DNA reads TGTGCCAGTAGTTTTACAGAAAACTATGGCTACACCTTC. Translating it yields CASSFTENYGYTF.

The chain uses TRBV5-1 and TRBJ2-3, with 7 positions matching TRBD1. The CDR3 covers 15 residues. V was clipped by 1 base and J by 5 bases; unmatched bases: 7. The germline V gene has CDR1 SGHRS and CDR2 YFSETQ. The CDR3 sequence is CASSLLGGQGDTQYF. The CDR3 bases are TGCGCCAGCAGCTTGCTAGGGGGCCAAGGAGATACGCAGTATTTT.

This clone was detected only once. V and J are TRBV4-2 and TRBJ2-7; 11 bases line up with TRBD2. Germline V gene lookup returns CDR1 LGHNA and CDR2 YNFKEQ. Losses at the gene ends were 0 bases for V and 4 bases for J; bases not matched to a gene: 2. The CDR3 is made up of 15 amino acids. The CDR3 DNA follows: TGTGCCAGCAGCCAAGATCCTAGCGGGGGGTACGAGCAGTACTTC. It is translated as CASSQDPSGGYEQYF.